This paragraph reports one T cell receptor beta chain. As processed by the authors: Reference gene primer amplification in the assay estimated nucleated cell counts. Libraries were prepared by immunoSEQ multiplex PCR; TCRdb keeps only in-frame clonotypes and omits some of them. That table is the source of V, J and clone size, and D and trimming were worked out from the DNA. The sample records 140,000 to 150,000 clones, approximately 92% being singletons. The sample originates from a study of blood T cell repertoires in COVID-19. The V gene lost 8 bases and the J gene lost 2 bases, with 20 bases spanning the gap. The germline gives CDR1 SGHVS, CDR2 FNYEAQ. The CDR3 has 16 residues.

This receptor was obtained from a man aged 18 to 29 with COVID-19, enrolled during active disease. The chain recombines TRBV7-6 with TRBJ2-3; TRBD2 might be the D (6 bases). The sequenced sample consisted of peripheral blood. The CDR3 bases are TGTGCCAGCCAGCCGAGGACTATAGGGGACACAGATACGCAGTATTTT. This gives the protein CASQPRTIGDTDTQYF.